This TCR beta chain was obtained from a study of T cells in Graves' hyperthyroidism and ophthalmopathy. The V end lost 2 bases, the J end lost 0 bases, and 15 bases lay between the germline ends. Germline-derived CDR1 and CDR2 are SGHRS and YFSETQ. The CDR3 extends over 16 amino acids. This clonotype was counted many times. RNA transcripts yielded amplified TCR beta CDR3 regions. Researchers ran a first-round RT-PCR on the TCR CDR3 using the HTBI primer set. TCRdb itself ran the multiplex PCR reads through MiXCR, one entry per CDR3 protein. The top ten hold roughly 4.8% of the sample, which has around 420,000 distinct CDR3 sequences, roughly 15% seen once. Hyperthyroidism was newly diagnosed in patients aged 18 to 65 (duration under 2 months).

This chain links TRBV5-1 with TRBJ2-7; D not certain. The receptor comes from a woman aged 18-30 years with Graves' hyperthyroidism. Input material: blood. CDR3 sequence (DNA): TGCGCCAGCAGCTTCGGGCCGAGGCTAAGCTCCTACGAGCAGTACTTC. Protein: CASSFGPRLSSYEQYF. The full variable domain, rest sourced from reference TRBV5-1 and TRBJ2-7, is KAGVTQTPRYLIKTRGQQVTLSCSPISGHRSVSWYQQTPGQGLQFLFEYFSETQRNKGNFPGRFSGRQFSNSRSEMNVSTLELGDSALYLCASSFGPRLSSYEQYFGPGTRLTVT.